The sequence of this T cell receptor beta chain was determined in a study of cytomegalovirus exposure and HLA in healthy donors. This clone was found once. The CDR3 is made up of 14 amino acids. Germline V CDR1 and CDR2: MNHEY, SVGAGI. The V gene lost 2 bases and the J gene lost 1 base, with 8 bases spanning the gap. With 60 Vbeta and 13 Jbeta primers, the PCR was carried out. Generated by immunoSEQ multiplex PCR, the TCRdb table keeps only in-frame clones and is missing some. The sample has fewer than 250,000 clones; around 79% are singletons. The sequence derives from a male donor in good health and CMV-seronegative. The sequencing input was PBMCs. This rearrangement joins TRBV6-5 to TRBJ2-5, with D tentatively TRBD1 (5 bases). DNA for the CDR3: TGTGCCAGCAGTTACAGGGGCAGCCAAGAGACCCAGTACTTC. Translated: CASSYRGSQETQYF.